The present T cell receptor beta chain was sequenced within a study of identical twins. Broader study findings: Cord blood beta clonotypes that were abundant carried fewer insertions, and memory repertoires showed no such trend.

Germline-derived CDR1 and CDR2 are KGHDR and SFDVKD. The J segment lost 4 bases and the V segment lost 5 bases, leaving 11 bases of the junction unmatched. The CDR3 runs 16 residues. In this sample, this clonotype turned up a few times. Its antigen is unknown. MiXCR, run by TCRdb on the 5' RACE reads, gives a single entry per CDR3 protein. The sample has hundreds of thousands of distinct CDR3 sequences; 6.5% to 9.5% are singletons. In addition, the sample was reused for a study of yellow fever vaccine responses in identical twins.

The rearrangement uses TRBV24-1 and TRBJ2-3; 7 nucleotides line up with TRBD2. The receptor's source is a young woman in good health. Sequenced: memory (CD45RO+) T cells sorted from blood. CDR3 nucleotide sequence: TGTGCCACCAGTGGGTCGTGGGAGGGCCTACCAGATACGCAGTATTTT. Its translation is CATSGSWEGLPDTQYF.